The 2 T cell receptor beta chains presented below share a single source sample, sequenced in a study of blood T cells in healthy people across ages. Primed by a sample-barcoded 5' primer and a J-beta primer mix, a second PCR proceeded for about 6 to 11 cycles. TCRdb reprocessed the 5' RACE reads via MiXCR and lists one record per CDR3 protein. The table has a few hundred thousand distinct CDR3 sequences, 52% seen once. Sequences were obtained from blood. These receptor sequences come from a man in his sixties in good health.

V and J are TRBV27 and TRBJ2-1; 11 nucleotides agree with TRBD1. Germline V CDR1 and CDR2: MNHEY, SMNVEV (reference sequence). V lost 1 base to trimming and J lost 5 bases; unmatched junction nucleotides: 7. This CDR3 comprises 17 residues. Written as DNA, the CDR3 is TGTGCCAGCAGTTTATATCAGGGACAGGGGGGAGACAATGAGCAGTTCTTC. Its protein product is CASSLYQGQGGDNEQFF.

This clonotype was counted between two and nine times. The chain is built from TRBV6-5 and TRBJ2-2; the D is unclear. Germline CDR1 reads MNHEY; CDR2 reads SVGAGI. The CDR3 covers 12 residues. V dropped 4 bases and J dropped 5 bases, with 5 bases sitting between them. CDR3 amino acids: CASSFPTGELFF. The CDR3, as DNA: TGTGCCAGCAGTTTCCCTACCGGGGAGCTGTTTTTT.